This T cell receptor beta chain is drawn from a study of shared T cell receptors in the human thymus. Libraries were prepared by immunoSEQ multiplex PCR; TCRdb keeps only in-frame clonotypes and omits some of them. The sample consists of some 720,000 clones, around nine tenths of them appearing once. The CDR3 has 14 residues. From germline, CDR1 is SEHNR and CDR2 FQNEAQ (reference sequence). V dropped 5 bases and J dropped 5; count of bases not matched to a gene: 6. The sample was also linked to a second study, of human thymus T cells. That paper states: Thymic tissue was derived from resections collected during corrective heart surgery. Related research reported highly overlapping thymic repertoires among unrelated individuals.

The sequencing input was thymocytes. The chain joins TRBV7-9 to TRBJ2-5; 9 positions agree with TRBD1. This sequence was found in a boy in the first two years of life with a congenital heart defect. The CDR3 spells CASSPGDRGETQYF. The CDR3 DNA sequence: TGTGCCAGCAGCCCCGGCGACAGGGGGGAGACCCAGTACTTC. The variable domain in full, completed from reference TRBV7-9 and TRBJ2-5, reads DTGVSQNPRHKITKRGQNVTFRCDPISEHNRLYWYRQTLGQGPEFLTYFQNEAQLEKSRLLSDRFSAERPKGSFSTLEIQRTEQGDSAMYLCASSPGDRGETQYFGPGTRLLVL.